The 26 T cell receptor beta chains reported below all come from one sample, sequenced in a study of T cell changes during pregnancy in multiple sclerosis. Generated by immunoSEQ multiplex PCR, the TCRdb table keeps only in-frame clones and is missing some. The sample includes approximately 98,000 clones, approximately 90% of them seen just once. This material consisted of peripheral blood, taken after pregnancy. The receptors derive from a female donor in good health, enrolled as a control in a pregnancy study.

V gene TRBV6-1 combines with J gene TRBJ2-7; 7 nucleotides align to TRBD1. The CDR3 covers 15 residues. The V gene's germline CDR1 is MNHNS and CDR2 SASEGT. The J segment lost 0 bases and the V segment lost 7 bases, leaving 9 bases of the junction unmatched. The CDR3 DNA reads TGTGCCAGCAACCCCGACAGGGCGAGCTCCTACGAGCAGTACTTC. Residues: CASNPDRASSYEQYF.

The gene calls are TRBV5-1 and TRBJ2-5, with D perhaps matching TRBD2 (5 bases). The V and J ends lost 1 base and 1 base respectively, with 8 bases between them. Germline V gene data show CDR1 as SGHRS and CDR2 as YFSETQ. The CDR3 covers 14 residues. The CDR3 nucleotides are TGCGCCAGCAGCTTGTATGCGGGCCAAGAGACCCAGTACTTC. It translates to CASSLYAGQETQYF.

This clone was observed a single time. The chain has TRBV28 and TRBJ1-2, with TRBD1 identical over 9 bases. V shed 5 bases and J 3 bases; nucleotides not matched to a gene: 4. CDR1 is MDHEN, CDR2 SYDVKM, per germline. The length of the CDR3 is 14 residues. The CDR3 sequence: CASSGDRVDYGYTF. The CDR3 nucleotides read TGTGCCAGCAGTGGGGACAGGGTCGACTATGGCTACACCTTC.

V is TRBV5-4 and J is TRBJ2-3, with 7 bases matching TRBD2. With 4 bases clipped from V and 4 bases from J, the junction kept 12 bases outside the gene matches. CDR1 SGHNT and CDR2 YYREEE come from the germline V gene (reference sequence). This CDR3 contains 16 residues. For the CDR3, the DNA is TGTGCCAGCAGCCGCAGCGGGACCCGAGGCGCAGATACGCAGTATTTT. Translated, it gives CASSRSGTRGADTQYF.

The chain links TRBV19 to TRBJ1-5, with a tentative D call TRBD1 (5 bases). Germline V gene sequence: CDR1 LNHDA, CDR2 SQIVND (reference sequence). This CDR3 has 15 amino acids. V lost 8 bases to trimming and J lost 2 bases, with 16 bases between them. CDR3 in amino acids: CASLGLDLGNQPQHF. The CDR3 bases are TGTGCCAGTCTGGGACTCGATTTGGGCAATCAGCCCCAGCATTTT.

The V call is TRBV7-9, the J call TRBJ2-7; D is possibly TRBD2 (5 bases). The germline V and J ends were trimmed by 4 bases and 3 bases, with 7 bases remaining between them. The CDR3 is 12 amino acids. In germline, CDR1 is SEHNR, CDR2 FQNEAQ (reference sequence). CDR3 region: CASSSSYYEQYF. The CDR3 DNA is TGTGCCAGCAGCTCTAGCTACTACGAGCAGTACTTC.

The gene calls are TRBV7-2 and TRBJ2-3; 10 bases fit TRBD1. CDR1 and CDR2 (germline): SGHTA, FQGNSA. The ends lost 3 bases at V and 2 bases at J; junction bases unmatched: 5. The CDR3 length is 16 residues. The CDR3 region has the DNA TGTGCCAGCAGCTTCCGGACAGGGGGGGCCACAGATACGCAGTATTTT. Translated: CASSFRTGGATDTQYF.

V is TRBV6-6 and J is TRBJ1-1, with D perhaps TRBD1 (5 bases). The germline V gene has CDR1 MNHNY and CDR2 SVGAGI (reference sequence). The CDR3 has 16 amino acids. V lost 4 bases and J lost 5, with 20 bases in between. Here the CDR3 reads CASSFEGRTRGTEAFF. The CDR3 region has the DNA TGTGCCAGCAGTTTCGAGGGGAGGACTAGGGGAACTGAAGCTTTCTTT.

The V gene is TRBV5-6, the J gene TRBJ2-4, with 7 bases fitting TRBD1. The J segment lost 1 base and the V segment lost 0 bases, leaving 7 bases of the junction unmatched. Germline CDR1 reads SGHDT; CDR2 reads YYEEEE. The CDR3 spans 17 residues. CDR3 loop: CASSLVQGNVAKNIQYF. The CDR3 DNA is TGTGCCAGCAGCTTGGTACAGGGGAATGTGGCCAAAAACATTCAGTACTTC.

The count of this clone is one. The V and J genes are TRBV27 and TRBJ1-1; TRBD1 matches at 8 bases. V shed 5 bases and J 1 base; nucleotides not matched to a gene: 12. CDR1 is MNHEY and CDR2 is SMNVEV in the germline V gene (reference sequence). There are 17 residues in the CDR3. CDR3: CASSTLPPGQGNTEAFF. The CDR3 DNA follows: TGTGCCAGCAGTACTCTCCCCCCCGGACAGGGGAACACTGAAGCTTTCTTT.

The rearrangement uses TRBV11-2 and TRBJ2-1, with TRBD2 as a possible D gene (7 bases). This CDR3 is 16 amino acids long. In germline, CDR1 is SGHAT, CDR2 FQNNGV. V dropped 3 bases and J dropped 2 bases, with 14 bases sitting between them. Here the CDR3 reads CASSFGEGGTYNEQFF. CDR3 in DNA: TGTGCCAGCAGCTTCGGGGAGGGGGGGACCTACAATGAGCAGTTCTTC.

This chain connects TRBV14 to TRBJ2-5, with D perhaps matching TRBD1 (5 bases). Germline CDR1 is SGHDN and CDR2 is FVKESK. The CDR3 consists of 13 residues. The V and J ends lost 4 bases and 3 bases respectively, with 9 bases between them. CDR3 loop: CASSPRQKETQYF. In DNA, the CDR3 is TGTGCCAGCAGCCCTCGACAGAAAGAGACCCAGTACTTC.

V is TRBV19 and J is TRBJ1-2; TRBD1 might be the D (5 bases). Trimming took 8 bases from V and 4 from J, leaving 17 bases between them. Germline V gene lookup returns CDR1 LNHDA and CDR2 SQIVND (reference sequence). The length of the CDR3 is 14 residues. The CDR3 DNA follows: TGTGCCAGTTCCCATCCCGGCGGGGGCTATGGCTACACCTTC. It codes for CASSHPGGGYGYTF.

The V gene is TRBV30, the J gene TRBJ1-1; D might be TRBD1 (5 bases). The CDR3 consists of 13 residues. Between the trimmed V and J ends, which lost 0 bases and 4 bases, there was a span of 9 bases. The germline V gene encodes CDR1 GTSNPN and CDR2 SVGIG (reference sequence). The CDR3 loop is CAWSVQGFTEAFF. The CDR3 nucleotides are TGTGCCTGGAGTGTCCAGGGCTTCACTGAAGCTTTCTTT.

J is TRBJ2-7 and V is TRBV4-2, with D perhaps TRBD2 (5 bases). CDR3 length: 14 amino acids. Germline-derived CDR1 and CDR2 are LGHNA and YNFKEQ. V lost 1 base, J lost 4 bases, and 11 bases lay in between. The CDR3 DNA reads TGTGCCAGCAGCCAAGCGGGGTCCGGGTACGAGCAGTACTTC. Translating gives CASSQAGSGYEQYF.

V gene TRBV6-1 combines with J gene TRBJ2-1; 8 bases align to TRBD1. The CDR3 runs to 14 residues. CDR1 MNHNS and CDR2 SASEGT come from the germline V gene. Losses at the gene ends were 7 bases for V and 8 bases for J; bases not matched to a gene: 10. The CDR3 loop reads CASNPPDRVHEQFF. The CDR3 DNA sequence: TGTGCCAGCAACCCCCCGGACAGGGTGCATGAGCAGTTCTTC.

The CDR3 DNA is TGTGCCAGCAGCCAAGCAGGAACAGGGTTGACCCAGTACTTC. As protein: CASSQAGTGLTQYF. This chain joins TRBV14 and TRBJ2-5; TRBD1 might be the D (6 bases). The CDR3 runs 14 residues. Deletions cut 1 base from V and 7 bases from J, with 13 bases between. Germline CDR1 SGHDN, CDR2 FVKESK.

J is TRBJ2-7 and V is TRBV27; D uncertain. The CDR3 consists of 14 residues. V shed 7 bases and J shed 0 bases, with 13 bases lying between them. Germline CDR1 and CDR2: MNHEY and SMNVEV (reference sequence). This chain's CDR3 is CASKLLTSSYEQYF. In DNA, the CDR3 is TGTGCCAGCAAATTGTTAACTTCCTCCTACGAGCAGTACTTC.

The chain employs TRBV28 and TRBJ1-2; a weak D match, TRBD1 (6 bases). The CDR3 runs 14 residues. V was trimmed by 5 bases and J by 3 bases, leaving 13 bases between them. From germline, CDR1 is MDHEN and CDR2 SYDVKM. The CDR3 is CASSVGGSDYGYTF. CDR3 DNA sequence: TGTGCCAGCAGTGTAGGGGGAAGCGACTATGGCTACACCTTC.

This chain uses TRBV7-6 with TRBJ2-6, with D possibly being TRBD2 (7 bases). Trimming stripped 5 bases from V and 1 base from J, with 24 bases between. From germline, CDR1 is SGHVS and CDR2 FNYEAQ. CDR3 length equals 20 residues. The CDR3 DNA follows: TGTGCCAGCAGCGCCTTGGGGGGGCGCAGGGGTCCTTCTGGGGCCAACGTCCTGACTTTC. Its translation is CASSALGGRRGPSGANVLTF. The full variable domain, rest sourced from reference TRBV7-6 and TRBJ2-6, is GAGVSQSPRYKVTKRGQDVALRCDPISGHVSLYWYRQALGQGPEFLTYFNYEAQQDKSGLPNDRFSAERPEGSISTLTIQRTEQRDSAMYRCASSALGGRRGPSGANVLTFGAGSRLTVL.

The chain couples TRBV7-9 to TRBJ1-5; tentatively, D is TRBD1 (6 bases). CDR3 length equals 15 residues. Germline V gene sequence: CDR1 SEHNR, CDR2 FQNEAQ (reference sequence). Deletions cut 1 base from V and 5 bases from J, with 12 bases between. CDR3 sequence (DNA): TGTGCCAGCAGCTTAGAATTAGGGGGGGATCAGCCCCAGCATTTT. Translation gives CASSLELGGDQPQHF.

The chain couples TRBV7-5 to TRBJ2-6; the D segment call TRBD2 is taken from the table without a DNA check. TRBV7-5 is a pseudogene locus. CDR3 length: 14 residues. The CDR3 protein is CARSLRGGANVLTF. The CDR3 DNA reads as TGTGCCAGAAGCCTCCGGGGTGGGGCCAACGTCCTGACTTTC.

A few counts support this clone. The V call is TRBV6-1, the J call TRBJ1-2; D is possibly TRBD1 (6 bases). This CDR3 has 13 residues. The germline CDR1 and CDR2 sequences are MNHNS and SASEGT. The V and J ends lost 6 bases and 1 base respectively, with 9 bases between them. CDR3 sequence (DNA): TGTGCCAGCAGGACAGGTTTTAACTATGGCTACACCTTC. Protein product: CASRTGFNYGYTF.

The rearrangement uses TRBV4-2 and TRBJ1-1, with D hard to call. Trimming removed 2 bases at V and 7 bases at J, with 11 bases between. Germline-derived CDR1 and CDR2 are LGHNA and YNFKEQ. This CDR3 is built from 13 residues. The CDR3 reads CASSQLEQGEAFF. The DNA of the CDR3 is TGTGCCAGCAGCCAACTAGAACAAGGTGAAGCTTTCTTT.

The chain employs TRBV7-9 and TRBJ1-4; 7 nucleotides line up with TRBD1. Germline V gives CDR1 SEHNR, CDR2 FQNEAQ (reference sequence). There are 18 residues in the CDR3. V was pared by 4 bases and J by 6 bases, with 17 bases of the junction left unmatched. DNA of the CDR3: TGTGCCAGCAGCTATATGGGAGATAGGGGGCGCAGGGATGAAAAACTGTTTTTT. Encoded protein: CASSYMGDRGRRDEKLFF. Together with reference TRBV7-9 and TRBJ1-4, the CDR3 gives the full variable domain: DTGVSQNPRHKITKRGQNVTFRCDPISEHNRLYWYRQTLGQGPEFLTYFQNEAQLEKSRLLSDRFSAERPKGSFSTLEIQRTEQGDSAMYLCASSYMGDRGRRDEKLFFGSGTQLSVL.

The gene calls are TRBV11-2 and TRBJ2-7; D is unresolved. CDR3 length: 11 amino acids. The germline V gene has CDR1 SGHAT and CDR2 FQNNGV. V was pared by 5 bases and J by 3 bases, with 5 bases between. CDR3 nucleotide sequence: TGTGCCAGCAGCATCGGCTACGAGCAGTACTTC. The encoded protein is CASSIGYEQYF.